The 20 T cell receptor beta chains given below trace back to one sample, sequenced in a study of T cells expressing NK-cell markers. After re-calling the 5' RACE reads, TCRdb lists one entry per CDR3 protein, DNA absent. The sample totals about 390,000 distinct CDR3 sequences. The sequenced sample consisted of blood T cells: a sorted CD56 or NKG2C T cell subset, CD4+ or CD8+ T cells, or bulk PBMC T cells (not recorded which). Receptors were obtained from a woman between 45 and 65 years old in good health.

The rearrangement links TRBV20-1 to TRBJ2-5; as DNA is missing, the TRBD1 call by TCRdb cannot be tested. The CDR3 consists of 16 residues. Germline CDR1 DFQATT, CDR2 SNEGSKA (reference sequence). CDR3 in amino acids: CSATMGQGAIGKTQYF.

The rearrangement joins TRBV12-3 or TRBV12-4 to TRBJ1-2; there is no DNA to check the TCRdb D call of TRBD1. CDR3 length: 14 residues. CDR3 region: CASSQGQLASGYTF.

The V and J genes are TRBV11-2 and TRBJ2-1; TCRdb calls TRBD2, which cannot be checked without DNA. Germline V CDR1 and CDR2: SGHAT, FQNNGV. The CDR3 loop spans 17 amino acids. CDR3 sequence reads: CASSFGSSGSSYNEQFF.

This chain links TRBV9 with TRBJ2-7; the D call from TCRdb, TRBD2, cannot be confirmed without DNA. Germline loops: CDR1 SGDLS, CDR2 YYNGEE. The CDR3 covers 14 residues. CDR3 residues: CASSVGLAGGEQYF.

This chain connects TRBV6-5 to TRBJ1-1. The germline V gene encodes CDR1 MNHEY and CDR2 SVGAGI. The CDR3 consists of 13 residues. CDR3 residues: CASTEDIGTEAFF.

This chain's CDR3 is CASSNSGSSITYNEQFF. This rearrangement joins TRBV11-2 to TRBJ2-1; TCRdb calls TRBD2, which cannot be checked without DNA. The germline gives CDR1 SGHAT, CDR2 FQNNGV. The CDR3 runs to 17 residues.

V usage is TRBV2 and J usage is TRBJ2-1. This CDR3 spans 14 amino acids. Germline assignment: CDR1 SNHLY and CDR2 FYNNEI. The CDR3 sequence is CASSEVVESDEQFF. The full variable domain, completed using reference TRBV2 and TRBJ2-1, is EPEVTQTPSHQVTQMGQEVILRCVPISNHLYFYWYRQILGQKVEFLVSFYNNEISEKSEIFDDQFSVERPDGSNFTLKIRSTKLEDSAMYFCASSEVVESDEQFFGPGTRLTVL.

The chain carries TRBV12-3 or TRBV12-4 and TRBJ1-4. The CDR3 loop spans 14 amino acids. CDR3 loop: CASSLGTSPEKLFF.

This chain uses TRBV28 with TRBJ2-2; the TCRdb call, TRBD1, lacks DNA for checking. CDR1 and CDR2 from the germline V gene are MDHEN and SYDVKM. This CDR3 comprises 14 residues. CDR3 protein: CASSLTGIGGELFF.

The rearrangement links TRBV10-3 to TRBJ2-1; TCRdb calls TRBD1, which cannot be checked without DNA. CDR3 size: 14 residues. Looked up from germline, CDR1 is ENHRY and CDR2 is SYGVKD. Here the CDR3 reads CAISKQGASSGEFF.

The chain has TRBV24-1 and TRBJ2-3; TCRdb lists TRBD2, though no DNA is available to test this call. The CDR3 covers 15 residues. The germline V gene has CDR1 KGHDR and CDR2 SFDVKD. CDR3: CATQKAGGPRDTQYF.

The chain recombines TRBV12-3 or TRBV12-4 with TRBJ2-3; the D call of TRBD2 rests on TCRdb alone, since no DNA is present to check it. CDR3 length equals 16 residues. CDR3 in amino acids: CASSLLAGGWTDTQYF.

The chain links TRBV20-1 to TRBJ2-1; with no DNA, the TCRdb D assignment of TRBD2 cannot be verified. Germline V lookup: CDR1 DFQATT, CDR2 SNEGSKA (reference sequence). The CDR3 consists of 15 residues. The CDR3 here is CSATMGTSGSTEQFF.

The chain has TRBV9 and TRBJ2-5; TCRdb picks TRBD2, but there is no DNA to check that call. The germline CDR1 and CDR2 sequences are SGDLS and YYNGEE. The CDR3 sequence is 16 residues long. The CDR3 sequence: CASSAEPEGGGETQYF. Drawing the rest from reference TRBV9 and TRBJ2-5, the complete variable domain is DSGVTQTPKHLITATGQRVTLRCSPRSGDLSVYWYQQSLDQGLQFLIQYYNGEERAKGNILERFSAQQFPDLHSELNLSSLELGDSALYFCASSAEPEGGGETQYFGPGTRLLVL.

CDR3 in amino acids: CASSPPGQGNQPQHF. The chain combines TRBV7-2 with TRBJ1-5; TCRdb's D call, TRBD1, is unchecked because there is no DNA. Looked up from germline, CDR1 is SGHTA and CDR2 is FQGNSA. The length of the CDR3 is 15 residues. The entire variable domain, with the rest obtained from reference TRBV7-2 and TRBJ1-5, is as follows: GAGVSQSPSNKVTEKGKDVELRCDPISGHTALYWYRQSLGQGLEFLIYFQGNSAPDKSGLPSDRFSAERTGGSVSTLTIQRTQQEDSAVYLCASSPPGQGNQPQHFGDGTRLSIL.

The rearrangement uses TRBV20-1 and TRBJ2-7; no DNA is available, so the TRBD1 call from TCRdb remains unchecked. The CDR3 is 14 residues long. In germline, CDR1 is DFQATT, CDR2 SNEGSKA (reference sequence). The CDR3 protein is CSATWTGTNYEQYF.

CDR3 region: CSVGLGVHNEQFF. The V gene is TRBV29-1, the J gene TRBJ2-1; TCRdb proposes TRBD2, but this gene call is untestable without DNA. This CDR3 has 13 residues. The germline CDR1 and CDR2 sequences are SQVTM and ANQGSEA.

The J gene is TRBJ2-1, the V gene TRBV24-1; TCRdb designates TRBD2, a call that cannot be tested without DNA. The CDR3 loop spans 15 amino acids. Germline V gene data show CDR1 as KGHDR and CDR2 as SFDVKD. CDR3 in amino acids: CATSDPTRAGNEQFF.

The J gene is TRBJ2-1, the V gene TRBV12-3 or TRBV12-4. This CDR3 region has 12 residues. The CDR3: CASSPPSDEQFF.

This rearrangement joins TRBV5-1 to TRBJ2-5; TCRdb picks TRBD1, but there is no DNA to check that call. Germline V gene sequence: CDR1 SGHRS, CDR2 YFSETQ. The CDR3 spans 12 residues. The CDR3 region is CASRDSWETQYF.